This is a list of T cell receptor beta chains from one sample in a study of cytomegalovirus exposure and HLA in healthy donors. Profiled with immunoSEQ multiplex PCR; TCRdb holds only in-frame clones, not every one. The sample lists approximately 100,000 clones, under 85% occurring once. Sequenced material: PBMCs. These receptors all come from a woman aged 40 to 55 in good health and CMV-seronegative. Both conserved end residues are trimmed from each CDR3. The D gene is left open where the match is weak. Only part of the rows carry a size: once, few, many, or a class if the clone is expanded.

CDR3,J,D,V,size
AILSSAGVGEQF,TRBJ2-1,TRBD2,TRBV10-3,-
ASSLLTSGSTDTQY,TRBJ2-3,TRBD2,TRBV28,-
ASSLGTGYEQY,TRBJ2-7,-,TRBV5-6,-
ASSLSPPGLSTDTQY,TRBJ2-3,-,TRBV27,-
ASSSGGRESPLH,TRBJ1-6,-,TRBV19,-
ASSRDWGKAETQY,TRBJ2-5,-,TRBV4-1,few
ASSYPGTERSPLH,TRBJ1-6,TRBD1,TRBV28,-
ASSDRGRKVEQY,TRBJ2-7,TRBD1,TRBV19,few
ASSLLAGGYNEQF,TRBJ2-1,TRBD2,TRBV11-3,-
ASSLGTSIQETQY,TRBJ2-5,TRBD2,TRBV4-1,-
ASSLGGSAHPYEQY,TRBJ2-7,TRBD1,TRBV5-5,-
ASSIGSFYNEQF,TRBJ2-1,-,TRBV19,-
ASSFGGDNEQF,TRBJ2-1,-,TRBV7-3,-
ASIHPSEGRGYT,TRBJ1-2,-,TRBV19,-
ASTEAVGSEQY,TRBJ2-7,-,TRBV10-1,few
AISDSGRALADTQY,TRBJ2-3,TRBD2,TRBV10-3,-
ASSEVPRAGELF,TRBJ2-2,-,TRBV2,-
ASSLSGGGDGYT,TRBJ1-2,-,TRBV7-3,-
ASSLGGGITSTDTQY,TRBJ2-3,-,TRBV7-2,-
ASSLGVGGATNEKLF,TRBJ1-4,-,TRBV5-1,-
ASSLGLAGGPRTDTQY,TRBJ2-3,TRBD2,TRBV27,-
ASSRQGPRDGYT,TRBJ1-2,TRBD1,TRBV28,-
ASSPSRTGGIGGYT,TRBJ1-2,TRBD1,TRBV28,-
ASSSTGTGELF,TRBJ2-2,-,TRBV7-3,once
ASTPHGGEQY,TRBJ2-5,TRBD2,TRBV28,-
ASSPGQGAYSPLH,TRBJ1-6,TRBD1,TRBV6-5,-
ASSYKETQY,TRBJ2-5,-,TRBV28,-
ASSAQNRDSPLH,TRBJ1-6,-,TRBV9,few
ASSMIGGLKLNQPQH,TRBJ1-5,TRBD1,TRBV28,-
ANQPLTGSNTEAF,TRBJ1-1,TRBD1,TRBV6-6,-
ASRDETGGRGKQPQH,TRBJ1-5,TRBD1,TRBV9,-
ASSRGWDEAF,TRBJ1-1,-,TRBV6-5,-
ASSIVGGYSNQPQH,TRBJ1-5,-,TRBV19,once
ASSLSGTAF,TRBJ1-1,-,TRBV11-2,few
ASSWDRGSYEQY,TRBJ2-7,TRBD1,TRBV7-9,few
ASSQGSTNSGTQY,TRBJ2-5,-,TRBV4-2,-
ASSRGLADYEQY,TRBJ2-7,TRBD2,TRBV11-2,-
ASSFTGTNYGYT,TRBJ1-2,-,TRBV28,once
ASSLGGDGYT,TRBJ1-2,-,TRBV7-3,-
ASSPSPGLAGASYEQY,TRBJ2-7,TRBD2,TRBV7-9,-
AISGTGDQPQH,TRBJ1-5,TRBD1,TRBV10-3,once
SSSLTPQGDTEAF,TRBJ1-1,-,TRBV7-9,few
ASSLGPGQGYEQY,TRBJ2-7,TRBD1,TRBV27,-
ACALTGTGNAYEQY,TRBJ2-7,TRBD1,TRBV30,few
ASSYGVAGFTGELF,TRBJ2-2,TRBD2,TRBV6-5,-
ASSNYRDGYGYT,TRBJ1-2,-,TRBV6-5,-
ASNPGGHQETQY,TRBJ2-5,TRBD1,TRBV5-1,-
SSSLLQNEQF,TRBJ2-1,-,TRBV7-9,-
ASSIGGEQY,TRBJ2-7,-,TRBV19,-
ASSSLARGFNSPLH,TRBJ1-6,-,TRBV28,-
ASSGWTSATDEQY,TRBJ2-7,TRBD2,TRBV5-8,-
ASSPMEGAGGRSYEQY,TRBJ2-7,TRBD2,TRBV4-2,-
ASRTGQFNEELF,TRBJ1-4,-,TRBV6-5,-